These 29 T cell receptor beta chains originate from one sample sequenced in a study of blood T cell repertoires in COVID-19. Using immunoSEQ multiplex PCR, the repertoire was profiled, and TCRdb retains in-frame clones only, with some absent. The sample lists 200,000 to 250,000 clones; less than 85% were seen once. The sequencing input was PBMCs or T cells enriched from blood (not recorded which). The receptors were gathered from a man between 40 and 49 years old who had recovered from COVID-19.

The genes are TRBV28 and TRBJ2-2, with 12 bases fitting TRBD2. Germline lookup yields CDR1 MDHEN and CDR2 SYDVKM. The V gene end was trimmed by 8 bases and the J gene end by 7 bases; junction bases not matched to a gene: 5. This CDR3 has 14 residues. The CDR3 nucleotides are TGTGCCAGCGGACCGACTAGCGGGAGCGGGGAGCTGTTTTTT. Its translation is CASGPTSGSGELFF.

This clone has a single count. The genes are TRBV12-3 or TRBV12-4 and TRBJ2-1, with a tentative D call TRBD1 (5 bases). The CDR3 sequence is 13 residues long. V was cut by 5 bases and J by 4 bases, with 9 bases left in between. The CDR3 sequence is CASSQGSYNEQFF. The DNA of the CDR3 is TGTGCCAGCAGTCAGGGCAGTTACAATGAGCAGTTCTTC.

The CDR3 DNA reads as TGCGCCAGCAGCTTGACCCAGCGGGAAGACTCAAGGGAGTTCTTC. Translating it yields CASSLTQREDSREFF. The rearrangement uses TRBV5-1 and TRBJ2-1; 7 nucleotides align to TRBD2. This CDR3 has 15 residues. The trim removed 1 base at V and 14 bases at J, leaving 15 bases unmatched. The germline CDR1 and CDR2 sequences are SGHRS and YFSETQ.

V usage is TRBV7-8 and J usage is TRBJ2-7; possibly TRBD2 for D (6 bases). There are 11 residues in the CDR3. Germline V gene sequence: CDR1 SGHVS, CDR2 FQNEAQ. Trimming left V 7 bases short and J 3 bases short, with 7 bases between. The CDR3 sequence: CASMGGYEQYF. The CDR3 bases are TGTGCCAGCATGGGGGGCTACGAGCAGTACTTC.

V and J are TRBV4-1 and TRBJ2-1; D unresolved. The germline CDR1 and CDR2 sequences are MGHRA and YSYEKL. This CDR3 has 14 amino acids. The germline V and J ends were trimmed by 0 bases and 6 bases, with 9 bases remaining between them. CDR3 amino acids: CASSQDLAGNEQFF. The CDR3 DNA sequence: TGCGCCAGCAGCCAAGATCTTGCAGGCAATGAGCAGTTCTTC.

This clone was counted between two and nine times. V gene TRBV12-3 or TRBV12-4 combines with J gene TRBJ2-5, with 8 nucleotides matching TRBD2. This CDR3 is 12 amino acids long. The V gene end was trimmed by 5 bases and the J gene end by 8 bases; junction bases not matched to a gene: 4. The CDR3 DNA follows: TGTGCCAGCAGTCCAGCGGGAGTAACCCAGTACTTC. Translating gives CASSPAGVTQYF.

V is TRBV6-5 and J is TRBJ2-1; D remains ambiguous. With 2 bases removed from V and 4 bases from J, the gap between germline ends came to 9 bases. The CDR3 extends over 14 amino acids. CDR1 and CDR2 (germline): MNHEY, SVGAGI. The CDR3 here is CASSYRSGYNEQFF. The CDR3, as DNA: TGTGCCAGCAGTTACCGGTCCGGTTACAATGAGCAGTTCTTC.

V is TRBV6-1 and J is TRBJ2-3; 7 bases are a match to TRBD1. Germline assignment: CDR1 MNHNS and CDR2 SASEGT. The junction had 6 bases not matched to a gene; V was cut back by 2 bases and J by 4 bases. This CDR3 region has 15 residues. The CDR3 protein is CASSESGGLSDTQYF. The CDR3 DNA is TGTGCCAGCAGTGAATCAGGGGGTTTATCAGATACGCAGTATTTT.

The CDR3 coding sequence is TGTGCCAGCAAGCGGTTGGGAGCAACTAATGAAAAACTGTTTTTT. This codes for CASKRLGATNEKLFF. This sequence joins TRBV6-5 and TRBJ1-4; unclear D gene. V shed 7 bases and J shed 0 bases, with 12 bases lying between them. The CDR3 length is 15 residues. Germline loops: CDR1 MNHEY, CDR2 SVGAGI.

The DNA of the CDR3 is TGTGCCAGCTCCCTCGAAGCGGGATACACCGGGGAGCTGTTTTTT. It is translated as CASSLEAGYTGELFF. The chain carries TRBV18 and TRBJ2-2, with 7 bases fitting TRBD2. Looked up from germline, CDR1 is KGHSH and CDR2 is LQKENI. The CDR3 spans 15 residues. V shed 6 bases and J 3 bases; nucleotides not matched to a gene: 7.

This chain joins TRBV12-3 or TRBV12-4 and TRBJ2-7; possibly TRBD1 for D (6 bases). Trimming removed 7 bases from V and 3 bases from J, with 10 bases in between. This CDR3 spans 12 amino acids. The CDR3 protein is CASTQQGYEQYF. The CDR3 DNA reads as TGTGCCAGCACCCAACAGGGCTACGAGCAGTACTTC.

The chain joins TRBV30 to TRBJ1-1, with 8 positions matching TRBD1. Germline V gene sequence: CDR1 GTSNPN, CDR2 SVGIG (reference sequence). The CDR3 loop spans 13 amino acids. Unmatched junction bases numbered 7, after V lost 5 bases and J lost 5 bases. Written as DNA, the CDR3 is TGTGCCTGGGAGACAGGGGCTAGAACTGAAGCTTTCTTT. This gives the protein CAWETGARTEAFF.

The rearrangement links TRBV2 to TRBJ1-4, with 9 bases that match TRBD1. The CDR3 runs 15 residues. The germline V gene has CDR1 SNHLY and CDR2 FYNNEI. V was clipped by 8 bases and J by 3 bases; unmatched bases: 7. The CDR3 DNA reads TGTGCCAGCCAGGGACAGGGTTTACCTAATGAAAAACTGTTTTTT. Protein: CASQGQGLPNEKLFF.

The chain employs TRBV19 and TRBJ1-1; TRBD1 matches 10 bases. Germline trimming cut 4 bases from V and 6 bases from J; bases unmatched to any gene: 2. The CDR3 loop spans 13 amino acids. Per the germline V gene, CDR1 is LNHDA and CDR2 is SQIVND (reference sequence). CDR3 sequence (DNA): TGTGCCAGTAGTACGACAGGGGGCTCTGAAGCTTTCTTT. Its translation is CASSTTGGSEAFF.

The rearrangement uses TRBV18 and TRBJ1-3; TRBD1 agrees at 9 bases. Germline V gives CDR1 KGHSH, CDR2 LQKENI. V gave up 3 bases and J gave up 12 bases; unmatched junction bases: 6. The CDR3 consists of 13 residues. Here the CDR3 reads CASSPGYRGLIYF. In DNA form, the CDR3 reads TGTGCCAGCTCACCTGGATACAGGGGGCTCATATATTTT. Supplemented by reference TRBV18 and TRBJ1-3, the full variable domain reads NAGVMQNPRHLVRRRGQEARLRCSPMKGHSHVYWYRQLPEEGLKFMVYLQKENIIDESGMPKERFSAEFPKEGPSILRIQQVVRGDSAAYFCASSPGYRGLIYFGEGSWLTVV.

V and J are TRBV28 and TRBJ2-1; TRBD1 agrees at 9 bases. This CDR3 has 15 amino acids. The germline V gene has CDR1 MDHEN and CDR2 SYDVKM. With 3 bases clipped from V and 4 bases from J, the junction kept 4 bases outside the gene matches. This CDR3 is CASSFGQGRYNEQFF. CDR3 bases: TGTGCCAGCAGTTTCGGACAGGGGCGGTACAATGAGCAGTTCTTC. Based on the CDR3 plus reference TRBV28 and TRBJ2-1, the full variable domain is DVKVTQSSRYLVKRTGEKVFLECVQDMDHENMFWYRQDPGLGLRLIYFSYDVKMKEKGDIPEGYSVSREKKERFSLILESASTNQTSMYLCASSFGQGRYNEQFFGPGTRLTVL.

The rearrangement joins TRBV30 to TRBJ2-7; TRBD1 matches 7 bases. The V and J ends lost 5 bases and 6 bases, in that order; junction bases with no gene match: 4. Germline V gene data show CDR1 as GTSNPN and CDR2 as SVGIG (reference sequence). The CDR3 runs 11 residues. CDR3 amino acids: CAWETGTEQYF. As DNA, the CDR3 is TGTGCCTGGGAGACAGGGACCGAGCAGTACTTC.

This chain connects TRBV18 to TRBJ2-7, with 8 positions matching TRBD1. This CDR3 is built from 14 residues. J gave up 3 bases and V 0 bases, and 1 base lay outside the gene matches. CDR1 and CDR2 from the germline V gene are KGHSH and LQKENI. Here the CDR3 reads CASSPPGTGYEQYF. The CDR3 coding sequence is TGTGCCAGCTCACCACCTGGGACAGGCTACGAGCAGTACTTC.

This clone was counted between two and nine times. V usage is TRBV6-1 and J usage is TRBJ1-5, with 7 bases aligning to TRBD1. The CDR3 totals 14 residues. J lost 6 bases, V lost 2 bases, and 4 bases had no gene match. Germline loops: CDR1 MNHNS, CDR2 SASEGT. The CDR3 here is CASSERQGSQPQHF. CDR3 bases: TGTGCCAGCAGTGAACGACAGGGAAGTCAGCCCCAGCATTTT.

This clone has only one observation. The rearrangement uses TRBV15 and TRBJ2-1; 12 nucleotides align to TRBD2. The CDR3 loop spans 17 amino acids. Per the germline V gene, CDR1 is LNHNV and CDR2 is YYDKDF (reference sequence). After removal of 2 bases from V and 5 bases from J, the junction contained 7 bases not matched to a gene. This CDR3 is CATSRLRTSGTHNEQFF. The CDR3 DNA is TGTGCCACCAGCAGATTGCGGACTAGCGGGACCCACAATGAGCAGTTCTTC.

In its sample, this clone was seen a few times. The chain is built from TRBV10-3 and TRBJ2-7; TRBD2 aligns across 9 bases. The trim removed 2 bases at V and 6 bases at J, leaving 5 bases unmatched. Looked up from germline, CDR1 is ENHRY and CDR2 is SYGVKD. The CDR3 loop spans 14 amino acids. This CDR3 reads CAISEPAGGLEQYF. CDR3 coding DNA: TGTGCCATCAGTGAGCCAGCGGGAGGCCTCGAGCAGTACTTC.

The chain couples TRBV5-8 to TRBJ1-2; the D is unclear. Trimming took off 4 bases at V and 7 bases at J, with 20 bases between the two ends. The germline CDR1 and CDR2 sequences are SGHTS and YDEGEE. The CDR3 loop spans 15 amino acids. As DNA, the CDR3 is TGTGCCAGCAGCAAAACGAGAGTTCCGACGGGTGGCTACACCTTC. Its translation: CASSKTRVPTGGYTF.

This clone was picked up a small number of times. The chain couples TRBV6-4 to TRBJ2-2; 7 bases line up with TRBD1. The CDR3 loop spans 16 amino acids. Trimming took 3 bases from V and 4 from J; bases not matched to a gene: 8. CDR1 is MRHNA and CDR2 is SNTAGT in the germline V gene. CDR3 sequence reads: CASSDFDRAGTGELFF. The CDR3 DNA follows: TGTGCCAGCAGTGATTTCGACAGGGCGGGCACCGGGGAGCTGTTTTTT.

This chain connects TRBV11-3 to TRBJ1-3, with D hard to call. The V end was cut by 4 bases, the J end by 3 bases, with 16 bases between. The CDR3 is made up of 16 amino acids. The germline CDR1 and CDR2 sequences are SGHNT and YENEEA. The CDR3 here is CASSSLWELSGNTIYF. DNA for the CDR3: TGTGCCAGCAGCTCTTTATGGGAGCTCAGTGGAAACACCATATATTTT.

This clone has only a few counts. The chain has TRBV6-2 or TRBV6-3 and TRBJ2-1; 11 bases agree with TRBD2. The germline V gene has CDR1 MNHEY and CDR2 SVGEGT. This CDR3 is built from 19 residues. V trimming: 7 bases; J trimming: 3 bases; junction bases outside the gene matches: 17. CDR3 region: CASTYSLLLAGGRYNEQFF. The CDR3 DNA follows: TGTGCCAGCACATACTCCCTCCTCCTAGCGGGAGGACGCTACAATGAGCAGTTCTTC.

The V and J genes are TRBV5-1 and TRBJ2-7, with D possibly being TRBD1 (5 bases). The CDR3 runs 14 residues. Germline lookup yields CDR1 SGHRS and CDR2 YFSETQ. Trimming took 4 bases from V and 4 from J, leaving 15 bases between them. CDR3 sequence reads: CASSATTASYEQYF. The CDR3 DNA reads TGCGCCAGCAGCGCGACGACAGCGAGTTACGAGCAGTACTTC.

The chain joins TRBV2 to TRBJ2-2; 7 bases agree with TRBD2. Germline CDR1 SNHLY, CDR2 FYNNEI. V shed 3 bases and J 6 bases; nucleotides not matched to a gene: 10. The CDR3 length is 16 residues. CDR3 protein: CASSDLRQGGAGELFF. The CDR3 DNA is TGTGCCAGCAGTGATTTAAGGCAGGGAGGGGCCGGGGAGCTGTTTTTT.

The chain has TRBV10-3 and TRBJ2-3; tentative D call: TRBD1 (5 bases). The V end was cut by 2 bases, the J end by 6 bases, with 6 bases between. The CDR3 extends over 12 amino acids. In germline, CDR1 is ENHRY, CDR2 SYGVKD. Written as DNA, the CDR3 is TGTGCCATCAGTGAGAGGGGCGATACGCAGTATTTT. Amino acids: CAISERGDTQYF.

For the CDR3, the DNA is TGCGCCAGCAGCTTGGTTGTACAGGCAGGGGAGCTGTTTTTT. This encodes CASSLVVQAGELFF. The V and J genes are TRBV5-1 and TRBJ2-2; D perhaps matches TRBD1 (5 bases). The CDR3 is 14 residues long. Trimming stripped 0 bases from V and 8 bases from J, with 11 bases between. Per germline, CDR1 SGHRS and CDR2 YFSETQ.